This T cell receptor beta chain was observed in a study of cytomegalovirus exposure and HLA in healthy donors. Vbeta (60) and Jbeta (13) primers were used in the PCR. Some clones are missing from TCRdb's copy, which holds only in-frame ones; the method was immunoSEQ multiplex PCR. Found here are around 170,000 clones, 65% to 75% of them singletons; the top ten hold around 1.5%. Germline CDR1 and CDR2: LNHNV and YYDKDF (reference sequence). V lost 3 bases and J lost 5; bases outside the gene matches: 5. This CDR3 spans 14 amino acids. Whole-study results and caveats: Later work associated fewer than 20,000 TCR beta sequences with HLA alleles at 0.05 false discovery rate.

A remark on this clone: What it recognizes is unknown.

This TCR was sampled from a girl between 5 and 17 years old in good health and CMV-seronegative. Sequencing was done on a sample of PBMCs. The genes are TRBV15 and TRBJ1-2; TRBD1 matches 8 bases. The CDR3 loop reads CATSRDTGGYGYTF. The DNA of the CDR3 is TGTGCCACCAGCAGGGACACAGGGGGGTATGGCTACACCTTC.